The present T cell receptor beta chain was sequenced within a study of T cell repertoires in cytomegalovirus infection. This CDR3 region has 13 residues. Germline values: CDR1 MNHEY, CDR2 SVGEGT. V gave up 7 bases and J gave up 8 bases; unmatched junction bases: 8. Each CDR3 protein gets one entry after TCRdb re-called the reads with MiXCR. The table includes 650,000 to 850,000 distinct CDR3 sequences, roughly 28% detected once. This clonotype turned up a few times. The antigen is not known. This specimen was cultured CD8+ T cells from PBMCs, taken from culture after CMV antigen stimulation. The gene calls are TRBV6-2 or TRBV6-3 and TRBJ1-1; the match to TRBD1 covers 9 bases. The source is a human donor in good health (CMV status not recorded). Some clones in this sample may be carry-over from other donors' samples. This CDR3 is CASTHGTGTEAFF. CDR3 bases: TGTGCCAGCACTCACGGGACAGGGACCGAAGCTTTCTTT.